The clone carrying this T cell receptor (beta chain) was seen once. This sample is drawn from a study of blood T cell repertoires in COVID-19. Study overall: COVID-19 samples from acute and convalescent phases originated in the United States, Italy and Spain. Sample material is recorded as cDNA or gDNA derived from T cells, B-cell-depleted T cells, or PBMCs.

Germline CDR1 and CDR2: SGHVS and FQNEAQ. The CDR3 has 20 amino acids. V shed 5 bases, J shed 0 bases, and the junction held 12 bases outside the gene matches. In the original analysis: How many nucleated cells were present was estimated from reference gene primer amplification. TCRdb's copy holds only in-frame clones and misses some; the assay was immunoSEQ multiplex PCR. That table is the source of V, J and clone size, and D and trimming were worked out from the DNA. This sample has about 190,000 clones; less than 85% occur once, and the top ten carry around 12%. The genes are TRBV7-8 and TRBJ2-1; 14 nucleotides match TRBD2. The origin of this receptor is a woman between 45 and 65 years old with acute or convalescent COVID-19. The sample was peripheral blood. The CDR3, as DNA: TGTGCCAGCAGCCCCATGGGACTAGCGGGGGAAACTAGCTCCTACAATGAGCAGTTCTTC. Its protein product is CASSPMGLAGETSSYNEQFF.